One and the same sample provided the 8 T cell receptor beta chains below, sequenced in a study of blood T cell repertoires in COVID-19. Only in-frame clones appear in the TCRdb table, and some are missing; sequencing was by immunoSEQ multiplex PCR. This table holds over 150,000 clones, 80% to 90% found once. Sequencing input: peripheral blood. These receptors were collected from a woman in her 70s with COVID-19, enrolled during active disease.

J is TRBJ2-7 and V is TRBV27; 9 nucleotides line up with TRBD2. CDR3 length: 18 residues. Germline V gene lookup returns CDR1 MNHEY and CDR2 SMNVEV (reference sequence). V lost 5 bases to trimming and J lost 1 base; unmatched junction nucleotides: 15. CDR3 in amino acids: CASSPLTVAGVLSYEQYF. Here the CDR3 DNA reads TGTGCCAGCAGTCCTTTGACCGTAGCGGGAGTTTTGTCCTACGAGCAGTACTTC.

The chain employs TRBV11-2 and TRBJ2-7, with 10 bases lining up with TRBD2. The V segment lost 4 bases and the J segment 4 bases; nucleotides outside the gene matches: 7. CDR1 and CDR2 from the germline V gene are SGHAT and FQNNGV. The CDR3 runs 15 residues. The CDR3 is CASSSAAGGGYEQYF. The CDR3 DNA follows: TGTGCCAGCAGCTCCGCAGCGGGAGGGGGATACGAGCAGTACTTC.

The V call is TRBV11-2, the J call TRBJ2-1, with 11 bases lining up with TRBD2. This CDR3 region has 16 residues. The germline V gene has CDR1 SGHAT and CDR2 FQNNGV. Trimming took 5 bases from V and 7 from J; bases not matched to a gene: 10. The CDR3 is CASSERLAGSGNEQFF. CDR3 DNA sequence: TGTGCCAGCAGCGAACGACTAGCGGGGTCTGGGAATGAGCAGTTCTTC.

This clone was seen repeatedly, ten times or more. The chain employs TRBV11-3 and TRBJ2-2, with 10 nucleotides matching TRBD2. Per the germline V gene, CDR1 is SGHNT and CDR2 is YENEEA. The CDR3 sequence is 17 residues long. V trimming: 1 base; J trimming: 3 bases; junction bases outside the gene matches: 5. CDR3 nucleotide sequence: TGTGCCAGCAGCTTAGCTCTGGGACTAGCGTACACCGGGGAGCTGTTTTTT. Amino acids: CASSLALGLAYTGELFF.

V is TRBV5-1 and J is TRBJ1-3; D is uncertain. The CDR3 has 12 amino acids. V was shortened by 0 bases and J by 4 bases, with 2 bases between the two germline ends. Germline CDR1 is SGHRS and CDR2 is YFSETQ. CDR3: CASSLAGNTIYF. DNA of the CDR3: TGCGCCAGCAGCTTGGCAGGAAACACCATATATTTT.

This rearrangement joins TRBV9 to TRBJ2-2, with 8 bases aligning to TRBD2. V lost 3 bases and J lost 5; bases outside the gene matches: 12. The length of the CDR3 is 17 residues. Germline CDR1 SGDLS, CDR2 YYNGEE. The CDR3 loop reads CASSAPGGGAGTGELFF. The CDR3 nucleotides are TGTGCCAGCAGCGCCCCGGGGGGGGGCGCTGGGACCGGGGAGCTGTTTTTT.

This rearrangement joins TRBV30 to TRBJ2-3, with D perhaps matching TRBD2 (5 bases). CDR3 length: 13 residues. Germline CDR1 GTSNPN, CDR2 SVGIG (reference sequence). V lost 7 bases and J lost 0, with 11 bases in between. CDR3 in amino acids: CAYRRTSTDTQYF. CDR3 DNA sequence: TGTGCCTATAGACGGACTAGCACAGATACGCAGTATTTT. Full variable domain (remainder filled in from reference TRBV30 and TRBJ2-3): SQTIHQWPATLVQPVGSPLSLECTVEGTSNPNLYWYRQAAGRGLQLLFYSVGIGQISSEVPQNLSASRPQDRQFILSSKKLLLSDSGFYLCAYRRTSTDTQYFGPGTRLTVL.

The rearrangement joins TRBV3-1 (or the pseudogene TRBV3-2) to TRBJ1-1; D remains unclear. Germline CDR1 and CDR2: LGHDT and YNNKEL (reference sequence). CDR3 length equals 11 residues. Trimming cost V 6 bases and J 6 bases, with 8 bases left between them. As DNA, the CDR3 is TGTGCCAGCAGTCACGAGGCTGAAGCTTTCTTT. Translated, it gives CASSHEAEAFF.